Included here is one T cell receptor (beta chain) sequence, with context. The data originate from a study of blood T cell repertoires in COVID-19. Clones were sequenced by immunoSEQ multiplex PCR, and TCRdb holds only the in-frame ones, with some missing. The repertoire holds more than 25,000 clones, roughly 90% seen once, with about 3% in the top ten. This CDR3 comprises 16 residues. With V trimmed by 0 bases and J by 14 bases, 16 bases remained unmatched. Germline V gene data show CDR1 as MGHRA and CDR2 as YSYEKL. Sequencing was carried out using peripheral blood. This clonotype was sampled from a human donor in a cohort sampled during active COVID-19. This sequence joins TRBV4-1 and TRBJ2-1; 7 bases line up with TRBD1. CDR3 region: CASSQDSGPRTGRKFF. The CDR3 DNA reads TGCGCCAGCAGCCAAGATTCTGGCCCACGGACAGGTCGAAAGTTCTTC.